The 8 T cell receptor beta chains in this list originate from one sample, sequenced in a study of beta chain features in type 1 diabetes (dated by TCRdb to between 2018 and 2020). Library preparation used the immunoSEQ multiplex PCR assay. The entire amount of isolated RNA was reverse transcribed using the High Capacity cDNA Reverse Transcription Kit, so the sequenced TCRB transcripts were expressed ones. What TCRdb holds here is the immuneACCESS table cut down to in-frame rearrangements. Part of the clones is not present; checked against another copy, under half of the missing clones reflect an unresolved V gene, and the others are unexplained. Within this sample are around 690,000 clones, with around an eighth of them counted one time only. More than 0.095% of the sample comes from the top ten. Points the paper makes about the study in general: Type 1 diabetes patients showed a moderate but significant shortening of TCRB CDR3 length in all four CD4+ subsets.

Antigens of these TCRs are unknown. Source material: naive CD4+ T cells from blood. The cell subset or site label for this specimen denotes: true naive CD4+ T cells. These receptors came from a man under 40 with type 1 diabetes.

Only a few counts were recorded for this clone. The V and J genes are TRBV25-1 and TRBJ2-5; TRBD1 matches 8 bases. This CDR3 is built from 11 residues. Germline V gives CDR1 MGHDK, CDR2 SYGVNS. Trimming took 4 bases from V and 10 from J; bases not matched to a gene: 2. CDR3 region: CASSAQGVQYF. The CDR3, as DNA: TGTGCCAGCAGTGCACAGGGGGTCCAGTACTTC.

The chain links TRBV7-2 to TRBJ2-3; D remains ambiguous. The CDR3 is 12 residues long. Germline V CDR1 and CDR2: SGHTA, FQGNSA. The germline V and J ends were trimmed by 5 bases and 4 bases, with 7 bases remaining between them. For the CDR3, the DNA is TGTGCCAGCAGCCTTAATGCAGATACGCAGTATTTT. Translating it yields CASSLNADTQYF.

This clone was recorded a few times. The gene calls are TRBV4-3 and TRBJ1-5; D ambiguous. Germline values: CDR1 LGHNA, CDR2 YSLEER. The CDR3 extends over 13 amino acids. V dropped 3 bases and J dropped 0 bases, with 3 bases sitting between them. The CDR3 here is CASSQYSNQPQHF. The CDR3 nucleotides are TGCGCCAGCAGCCAGTATAGCAATCAGCCCCAGCATTTT.

The genes are TRBV7-3 and TRBJ1-6; D not certain. V was cut by 6 bases and J by 9 bases, with 6 bases left in between. This CDR3 contains 11 residues. Looked up from germline, CDR1 is SGHTA and CDR2 is FQGTGA. Written as DNA, the CDR3 is TGTGCCAGCAGTGAAGGTTCACCCCTCCACTTT. Translation: CASSEGSPLHF.

The chain has TRBV5-1 and TRBJ2-5; 9 nucleotides align to TRBD2. The CDR3 sequence is 15 residues long. Losses at the gene ends were 2 bases for V and 4 bases for J; bases not matched to a gene: 6. The germline gives CDR1 SGHRS, CDR2 YFSETQ. The CDR3 DNA follows: TGCGCCAGCAGCTTAGCGGCTAGCGGGATAGAGACCCAGTACTTC. Residues: CASSLAASGIETQYF.

This clone has just a few counts. V gene TRBV2 combines with J gene TRBJ2-2, with D perhaps matching TRBD2 (5 bases). The CDR3 is 14 residues long. Germline V CDR1 and CDR2: SNHLY, FYNNEI. V lost 3 bases and J 6 bases, leaving 11 bases between the germline ends. This CDR3 is CASSEAGRAGELFF. CDR3 DNA: TGTGCCAGCAGTGAGGCGGGTAGGGCCGGGGAGCTGTTTTTT.

V is TRBV5-1 and J is TRBJ1-2, with 11 bases identical to TRBD1. Germline values: CDR1 SGHRS, CDR2 YFSETQ. The CDR3 loop spans 15 amino acids. Unmatched junction bases numbered 9, after V lost 4 bases and J lost 7 bases. This chain's CDR3 is CASSLGGQGARGYTF. CDR3 sequence (DNA): TGCGCCAGCAGCCTAGGCGGACAGGGGGCACGTGGCTACACCTTC.

In its sample, this clone was seen a few times. V is TRBV7-2 and J is TRBJ2-3; no reliable D call. Trimming removed 1 base from V and 1 base from J, with 12 bases in between. This CDR3 has 16 amino acids. Per germline, CDR1 SGHTA and CDR2 FQGNSA. Here the CDR3 reads CASSLVSLSGTDTQYF. In DNA form, the CDR3 reads TGTGCCAGCAGCTTAGTTTCTCTCAGCGGCACAGATACGCAGTATTTT.